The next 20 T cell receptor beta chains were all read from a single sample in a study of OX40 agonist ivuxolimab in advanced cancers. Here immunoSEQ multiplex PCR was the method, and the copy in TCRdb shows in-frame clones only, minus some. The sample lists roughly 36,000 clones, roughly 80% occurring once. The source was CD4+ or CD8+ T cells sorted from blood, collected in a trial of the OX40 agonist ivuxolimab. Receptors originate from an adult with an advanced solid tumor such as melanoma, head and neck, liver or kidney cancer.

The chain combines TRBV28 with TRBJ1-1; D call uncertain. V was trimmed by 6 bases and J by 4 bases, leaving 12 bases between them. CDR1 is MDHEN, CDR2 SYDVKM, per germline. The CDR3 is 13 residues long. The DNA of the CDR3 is TGTGCCAGCAGACCTCCGCGGATCACTGAAGCTTTCTTT. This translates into CASRPPRITEAFF.

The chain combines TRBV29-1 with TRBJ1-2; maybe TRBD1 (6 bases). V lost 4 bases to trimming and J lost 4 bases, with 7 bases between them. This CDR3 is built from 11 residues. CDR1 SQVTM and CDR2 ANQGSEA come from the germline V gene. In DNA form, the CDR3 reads TGCAGCGTTGGAGGGGGCTATGGCTACACCTTC. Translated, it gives CSVGGGYGYTF.

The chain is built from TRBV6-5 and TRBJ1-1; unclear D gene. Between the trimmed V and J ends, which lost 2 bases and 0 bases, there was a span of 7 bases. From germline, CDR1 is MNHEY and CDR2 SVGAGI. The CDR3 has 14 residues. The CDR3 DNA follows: TGTGCCAGCAGTTACGGAGGCATGAACACTGAAGCTTTCTTT. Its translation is CASSYGGMNTEAFF.

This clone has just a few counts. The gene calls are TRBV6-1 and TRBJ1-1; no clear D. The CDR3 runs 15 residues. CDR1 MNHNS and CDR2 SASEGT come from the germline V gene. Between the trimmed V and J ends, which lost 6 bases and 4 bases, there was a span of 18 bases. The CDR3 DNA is TGTGCCAGCAGAAGGTTTGTGGGTCTGGGCACTGAAGCTTTCTTT. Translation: CASRRFVGLGTEAFF.

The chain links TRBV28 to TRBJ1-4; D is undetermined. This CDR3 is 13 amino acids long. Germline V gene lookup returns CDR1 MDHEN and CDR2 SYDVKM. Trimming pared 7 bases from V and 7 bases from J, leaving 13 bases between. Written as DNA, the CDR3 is TGTGCCAGCATACCGGCCACGGGTGAAAAACTGTTTTTT. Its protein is CASIPATGEKLFF.

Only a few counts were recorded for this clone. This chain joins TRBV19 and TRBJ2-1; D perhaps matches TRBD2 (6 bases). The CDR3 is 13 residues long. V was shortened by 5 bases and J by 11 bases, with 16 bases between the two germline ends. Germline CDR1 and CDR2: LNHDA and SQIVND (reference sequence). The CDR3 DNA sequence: TGTGCCAGTAGTCTCCCTCGGGAGAAGCAGCAGTTCTTC. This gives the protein CASSLPREKQQFF.

The DNA of the CDR3 is TGTGCCAGCAGCTTGTCGGGGACAGTTACCGGGGAGCTGTTTTTT. Protein product: CASSLSGTVTGELFF. V gene TRBV7-9 combines with J gene TRBJ2-2; 7 bases map to TRBD1. V was pared by 3 bases and J by 5 bases, with 6 bases of the junction left unmatched. Germline assignment: CDR1 SEHNR and CDR2 FQNEAQ (reference sequence). The CDR3 runs 15 residues.

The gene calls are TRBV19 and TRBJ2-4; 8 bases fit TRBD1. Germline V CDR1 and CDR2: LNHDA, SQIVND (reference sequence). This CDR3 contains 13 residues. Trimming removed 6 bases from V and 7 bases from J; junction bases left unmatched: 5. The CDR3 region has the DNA TGTGCCAGTAGAAGGACAGGGAGCAACATTCAGTACTTC. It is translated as CASRRTGSNIQYF.

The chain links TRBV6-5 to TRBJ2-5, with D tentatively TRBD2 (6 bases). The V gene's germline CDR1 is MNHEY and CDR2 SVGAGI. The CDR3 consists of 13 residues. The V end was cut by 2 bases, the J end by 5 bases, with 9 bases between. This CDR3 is CASSYSGPETQYF. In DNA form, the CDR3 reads TGTGCCAGCAGTTACAGCGGGCCGGAGACCCAGTACTTC.

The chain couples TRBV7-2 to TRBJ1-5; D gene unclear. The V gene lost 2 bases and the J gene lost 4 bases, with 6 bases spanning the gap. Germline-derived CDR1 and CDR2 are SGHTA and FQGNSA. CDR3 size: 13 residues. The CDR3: CASSLLYNQPQHF. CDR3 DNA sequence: TGTGCCAGCAGCTTACTATATAATCAGCCCCAGCATTTT.

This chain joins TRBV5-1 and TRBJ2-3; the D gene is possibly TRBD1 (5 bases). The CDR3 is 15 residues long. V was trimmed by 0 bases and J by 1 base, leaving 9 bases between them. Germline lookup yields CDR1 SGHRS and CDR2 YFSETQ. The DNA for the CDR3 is TGCGCCAGCAGCTTGGAGGGGCGCCGCACAGATACGCAGTATTTT. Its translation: CASSLEGRRTDTQYF. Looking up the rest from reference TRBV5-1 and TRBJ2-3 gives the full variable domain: KAGVTQTPRYLIKTRGQQVTLSCSPISGHRSVSWYQQTPGQGLQFLFEYFSETQRNKGNFPGRFSGRQFSNSRSEMNVSTLELGDSALYLCASSLEGRRTDTQYFGPGTRLTVL.

CDR3 in amino acids: CASTPGRDYGYTF. CDR3 in DNA: TGTGCCAGCACCCCGGGGAGGGACTATGGCTACACCTTC. This chain uses TRBV6-5 with TRBJ1-2; D unclear. The germline CDR1 and CDR2 sequences are MNHEY and SVGAGI. This CDR3 spans 13 amino acids. V gave up 7 bases and J gave up 3 bases, with 12 bases separating them.

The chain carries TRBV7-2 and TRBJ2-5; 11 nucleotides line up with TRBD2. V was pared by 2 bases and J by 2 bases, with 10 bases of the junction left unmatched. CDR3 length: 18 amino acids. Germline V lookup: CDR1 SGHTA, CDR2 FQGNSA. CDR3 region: CASSLRLAGGAGQETQYF. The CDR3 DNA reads TGTGCCAGCAGCTTACGTCTAGCGGGAGGTGCGGGGCAAGAGACCCAGTACTTC.

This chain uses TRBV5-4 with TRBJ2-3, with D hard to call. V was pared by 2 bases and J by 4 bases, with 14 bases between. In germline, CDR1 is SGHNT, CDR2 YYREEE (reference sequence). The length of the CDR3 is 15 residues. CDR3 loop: CASSLRLPGADTQYF. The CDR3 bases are TGTGCCAGCAGCTTACGACTCCCTGGCGCAGATACGCAGTATTTT. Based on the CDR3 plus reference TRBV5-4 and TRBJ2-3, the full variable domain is ETGVTQSPTHLIKTRGQQVTLRCSSQSGHNTVSWYQQALGQGPQFIFQYYREEENGRGNFPPRFSGLQFPNYSSELNVNALELDDSALYLCASSLRLPGADTQYFGPGTRLTVL.

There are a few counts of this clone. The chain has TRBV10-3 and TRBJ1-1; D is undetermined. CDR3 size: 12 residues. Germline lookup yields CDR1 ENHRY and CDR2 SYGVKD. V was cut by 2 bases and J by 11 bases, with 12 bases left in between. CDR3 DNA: TGTGCCATCAGTGAGGTAGGAAATGTGGCTTTCTTT. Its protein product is CAISEVGNVAFF.

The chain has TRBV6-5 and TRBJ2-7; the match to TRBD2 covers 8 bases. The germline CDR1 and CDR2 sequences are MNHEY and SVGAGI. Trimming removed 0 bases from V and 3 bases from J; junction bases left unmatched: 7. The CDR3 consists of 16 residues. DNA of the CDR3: TGTGCCAGCAGTTACTCGTTCTTCCTAGCGGGCTACGAGCAGTACTTC. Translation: CASSYSFFLAGYEQYF.

This CDR3 is CASSSTTGESYEQYF. The CDR3 bases are TGTGCCAGCAGTTCCACGACAGGGGAATCCTACGAGCAGTACTTC. The chain uses TRBV6-6 and TRBJ2-7, with 8 bases lining up with TRBD1. The V and J ends lost 4 bases and 1 base, in that order; junction bases with no gene match: 6. Per the germline V gene, CDR1 is MNHNY and CDR2 is SVGAGI (reference sequence). This CDR3 is 15 amino acids long.

The CDR3 DNA follows: TGTGCCAGTAGTATGAGCCGACAGGGAAGAGAGGAGACCCAGTACTTC. Protein: CASSMSRQGREETQYF. The chain has TRBV19 and TRBJ2-5; 7 bases match TRBD1. V dropped 3 bases and J dropped 5; count of bases not matched to a gene: 12. This CDR3 region has 16 residues. The V gene's germline CDR1 is LNHDA and CDR2 SQIVND (reference sequence).

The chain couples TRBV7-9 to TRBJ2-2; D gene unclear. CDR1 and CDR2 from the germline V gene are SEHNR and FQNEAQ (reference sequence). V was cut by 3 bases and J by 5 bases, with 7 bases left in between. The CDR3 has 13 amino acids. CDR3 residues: CASSFSGTGELFF. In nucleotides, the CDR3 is TGTGCCAGCAGCTTCAGTGGGACCGGGGAGCTGTTTTTT.

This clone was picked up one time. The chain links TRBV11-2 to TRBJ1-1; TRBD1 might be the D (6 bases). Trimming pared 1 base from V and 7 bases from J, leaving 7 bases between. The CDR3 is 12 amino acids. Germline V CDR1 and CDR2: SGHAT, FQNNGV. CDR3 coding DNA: TGTGCCAGCAGCTTAGTCAGGGGTGAAGCTTTCTTT. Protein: CASSLVRGEAFF.